This record covers a single TCR beta chain. These data originate in a study of cytomegalovirus exposure and HLA in healthy donors. V lost 1 base and J lost 2, with 15 bases in between. CDR1 LGHNA and CDR2 YSLEER come from the germline V gene. The CDR3 runs to 17 residues. PCR was performed using 60 Vbeta and 13 Jbeta primers. TCRdb keeps only in-frame clones here, not all; method: immunoSEQ multiplex PCR. The sample lists about 130,000 clones, about 72% seen once, with approximately 1.4% in the top ten. What was sequenced was PBMCs. The source of this sequence is a female donor in good health and CMV-seronegative. J is TRBJ2-1 and V is TRBV4-3; a possible D gene is TRBD1 (6 bases). The CDR3 coding sequence is TGCGCCAGCAGCCAAGCCCTTACAGGGAGTCCCTACAATGAGCAGTTCTTC. It translates to CASSQALTGSPYNEQFF.